This record concerns one TCR beta chain sequence. These data belong to a study of blood T cell repertoires in COVID-19. Study at large: The cDNA or gDNA used as material had been derived from T cells, B-cell-depleted T cells, or PBMCs.

Produced via immunoSEQ multiplex PCR; TCRdb's table is partial and in-frame only. The data hold about 140,000 clones, with more than 75% observed a single time. This CDR3 has 15 residues. CDR1 and CDR2 from the germline V gene are GTSNPN and SVGIG (reference sequence). V was pared by 1 base and J by 2 bases, with 8 bases of the junction left unmatched. The chain employs TRBV30 and TRBJ2-7; 7 nucleotides agree with TRBD1. The TCR originated in a woman aged 40 to 50 with acute or convalescent COVID-19. The sequencing input was peripheral blood. The CDR3 DNA reads TGTGCCTGGAGTGCTGGGGACAGCGTGGCCTACGAGCAGTACTTC. Translated, it gives CAWSAGDSVAYEQYF.